One and the same sample provided the 17 T cell receptor beta chains below, sequenced in a study of cytomegalovirus exposure and HLA in healthy donors. TCRdb's table, derived via immunoSEQ multiplex PCR, lists solely in-frame clones and lacks some. The sample contains fewer than 120,000 clones, roughly nine tenths of which appear only once. Sequencing was performed on PBMCs. Every receptor here comes from a woman between 18 and 29 years old in good health and CMV-seronegative.

This sequence joins TRBV10-2 and TRBJ1-2; no clear D. CDR1 is WSHSY and CDR2 is SAAADI in the germline V gene. V was cut by 3 bases and J by 0 bases, with 11 bases left in between. CDR3 length: 15 amino acids. The CDR3: CASSDFGRANYGYTF. For the CDR3, the DNA is TGCGCCAGCAGTGACTTTGGGCGGGCTAACTATGGCTACACCTTC.

The chain combines TRBV7-2 with TRBJ1-3; D is unclear. The V and J ends lost 5 bases and 8 bases respectively, with 22 bases between them. The CDR3 is 16 residues long. CDR1 and CDR2 from the germline V gene are SGHTA and FQGNSA. CDR3 coding DNA: TGTGCCAGCAGCCCTGCAACGGGAGGTGGCGGGTACACCATATATTTT. This sequence encodes CASSPATGGGGYTIYF. The full variable domain, rest sourced from reference TRBV7-2 and TRBJ1-3, is GAGVSQSPSNKVTEKGKDVELRCDPISGHTALYWYRQSLGQGLEFLIYFQGNSAPDKSGLPSDRFSAERTGGSVSTLTIQRTQQEDSAVYLCASSPATGGGGYTIYFGEGSWLTVV.

The chain joins TRBV4-1 to TRBJ2-5, with D possibly being TRBD1 (5 bases). V lost 0 bases, J lost 5 bases, and 13 bases lay in between. CDR1 is MGHRA and CDR2 is YSYEKL in the germline V gene. This CDR3 is built from 15 residues. The CDR3 region has the DNA TGCGCCAGCAGCCAAGAAGAATGGACAACGGAGACCCAGTACTTC. Translated: CASSQEEWTTETQYF.

The chain combines TRBV4-3 with TRBJ2-6; possible D gene TRBD2, 5 bases. The length of the CDR3 is 18 residues. The germline CDR1 and CDR2 sequences are LGHNA and YSLEER. Between the trimmed V and J ends, which lost 0 bases and 1 base, there was a span of 13 bases. CDR3 loop: CASSQDVEGRSGANVLTF. In nucleotides, the CDR3 is TGCGCCAGCAGCCAAGATGTCGAGGGAAGGTCTGGGGCCAACGTCCTGACTTTC.

This chain's CDR3 is CASSARDHFLEQYF. CDR3 coding DNA: TGTGCCAGCAGCGCCCGGGATCATTTCCTCGAGCAGTACTTC. The chain links TRBV7-9 to TRBJ2-7, with TRBD2 as a possible D gene (5 bases). In germline, CDR1 is SEHNR, CDR2 FQNEAQ (reference sequence). There are 14 residues in the CDR3. The V and J ends lost 5 bases and 6 bases respectively, with 17 bases between them.

This sequence joins TRBV5-6 and TRBJ2-5; D possibly corresponds to TRBD1 (6 bases). Germline CDR1 is SGHDT and CDR2 is YYEEEE. The CDR3 is 13 amino acids. The V end was cut by 4 bases, the J end by 4 bases, with 11 bases between. CDR3 DNA sequence: TGTGCCAGCAGCCCGGGACAAGGAGAGACCCAGTACTTC. This encodes CASSPGQGETQYF.

CDR3 sequence reads: CASSFRRGIADTQYF. The CDR3, as DNA: TGTGCCAGCAGTTTCAGACGGGGGATCGCGGATACGCAGTATTTT. J is TRBJ2-3 and V is TRBV28; tentative D call: TRBD2 (6 bases). V gave up 3 bases and J gave up 6 bases, with 16 bases separating them. This CDR3 is built from 15 residues. Germline V gene sequence: CDR1 MDHEN, CDR2 SYDVKM.

The chain couples TRBV6-6 to TRBJ1-4; TRBD1 matches at 7 bases. Germline V CDR1 and CDR2: MNHNY, SVGAGI (reference sequence). The V segment lost 4 bases and the J segment 0 bases; nucleotides outside the gene matches: 5. The CDR3 length is 16 residues. The CDR3 is CASSSRDRATNEKLFF. The DNA of the CDR3 is TGTGCCAGCAGTTCTCGGGACAGAGCAACTAATGAAAAACTGTTTTTT.

The rearrangement uses TRBV9 and TRBJ1-2; D is uncertain. Trimming took 4 bases from V and 4 from J, leaving 8 bases between them. Germline CDR1 SGDLS, CDR2 YYNGEE. The CDR3 is 12 amino acids. For the CDR3, the DNA is TGTGCCAGCAGCCTAACCTCCTATGGCTACACCTTC. Translating gives CASSLTSYGYTF.

J is TRBJ2-1 and V is TRBV9, with 8 bases matching TRBD2. The V and J ends lost 3 bases and 5 bases, in that order; junction bases with no gene match: 10. The CDR3 is made up of 16 amino acids. Germline V gene sequence: CDR1 SGDLS, CDR2 YYNGEE. CDR3 nucleotides: TGTGCCAGCAGCGGAATAGCGGGGCAAGCCAACAATGAGCAGTTCTTC. This codes for CASSGIAGQANNEQFF.

The chain links TRBV6-6 to TRBJ2-7; no reliable D call. Germline V gene data show CDR1 as MNHNY and CDR2 as SVGAGI (reference sequence). The CDR3 is 11 amino acids. The ends were cut back, 3 bases at V and 4 bases at J, with 4 bases in the middle. The CDR3 bases are TGTGCCAGCAGTTATCAATACGAGCAGTACTTC. As protein: CASSYQYEQYF.

The chain combines TRBV2 with TRBJ2-7, with TRBD2 matching 8 bases. CDR3 length: 12 amino acids. V trimming: 2 bases; J trimming: 6 bases; junction bases outside the gene matches: 0. Germline values: CDR1 SNHLY, CDR2 FYNNEI. The CDR3 coding sequence is TGTGCCAGCAGTGAACGGGGGGGCGAGCAGTACTTC. Its translation: CASSERGGEQYF.

This clone was found a few times. The chain employs TRBV25-1 and TRBJ1-5; D unclear. There are 12 residues in the CDR3. The V and J ends lost 3 bases and 5 bases respectively, with 5 bases between them. Germline V CDR1 and CDR2: MGHDK, SYGVNS. The CDR3 region has the DNA TGTGCCAGCAGTGACCTTGATCAGCCCCAGCATTTT. Translated, it gives CASSDLDQPQHF.

This clone has a handful of counts. The chain employs TRBV4-3 and TRBJ1-5; 7 positions agree with TRBD1. Trimming took 0 bases from V and 9 from J; bases not matched to a gene: 5. Germline loops: CDR1 LGHNA, CDR2 YSLEER. The CDR3 has 14 amino acids. In DNA form, the CDR3 reads TGCGCCAGCAGCCAAGAAGGGGGCTTGGTGCCCCAGCATTTT. Its translation is CASSQEGGLVPQHF.

This chain uses TRBV15 with TRBJ1-4, with 8 bases matching TRBD1. The CDR3 is made up of 16 amino acids. Trimming at V came to 8 bases and at J to 3 bases, leaving 11 bases not matched to a gene. The germline gives CDR1 LNHNV, CDR2 YYDKDF (reference sequence). The CDR3 reads CATRRTGKKANEKLFF. CDR3 in DNA: TGTGCCACCCGAAGGACAGGGAAGAAGGCTAATGAAAAACTGTTTTTT.

Remarks on this clone: One end of the junction does not line up with germline, which may come from a read error. V is TRBV7-7 and J is TRBJ2-3; D is undetermined. The length of the CDR3 is 13 residues. Per the germline V gene, CDR1 is SSHAT and CDR2 is FNYEAQ (reference sequence). The CDR3 DNA reads TGTGCTAGCAGCGCGATCTTGGCAGATACGCAGTATTTT. Protein: CASSAILADTQYF.

CDR3 sequence: CASSYGRPQYNEQFF. The CDR3 DNA reads TGTGCCAGCAGTTACGGGCGACCGCAATACAATGAGCAGTTCTTC. The chain joins TRBV6-5 to TRBJ2-1; D call uncertain. CDR1 is MNHEY, CDR2 SVGAGI, per germline. V gave up 2 bases and J gave up 4 bases, with 12 bases separating them. The CDR3 consists of 15 residues.